This T cell receptor beta chain was recorded in a study of blood T cell repertoires in COVID-19 (dated by TCRdb to 2019 to 2021). About the full investigation: Collaborator samples came from the United States, Italy and Spain and covered acute and convalescent phases of COVID-19. The material from the prospective study consisted of cDNA or gDNA derived from T cells, B-cell-depleted T cells, or PBMCs. Subjects who had been exposed to COVID-19, were actively infected with it, or had recovered from it provided the deeply sampled blood TCRbeta repertoires that made up the dataset. The repertoires were made available in a free public database intended to serve as a resource for research on the immune response to SARS-CoV-2. The samples were drawn from the first 160 participants of the ongoing ImmuneRACE study and from roughly 1,300 subjects provided by 6 global collaborators. Nearly every sample came with metadata listing a de-identified subject ID, COVID-19 status, age in years and sex. Where available, HLA class I and class II types were obtained from metadata supplied by the sample provider rather than from assay-based typing. Overall study results and their limits: Clinical and demographic metadata were provided uncurated, with the amount varying by source and participant.

TCRbeta CDR3 regions were amplified from genomic DNA by means of the immunoSEQ Assay, a bias-controlled multiplex PCR. In the paper's pipeline: Nucleated cell counts per sample were estimated from amplification of reference gene primers within the assay. To quantify the absolute abundance of each unique TCRbeta CDR3 rearrangement, sequence reads were collapsed and filtered. For each sample, productive Simpson clonality was calculated as the square root of Simpson's diversity index over productive rearrangements. As stored in TCRdb, this immuneACCESS dataset retains in-frame rearrangements with V and J assigned. A fraction of the clones does not appear; measured against another copy, unresolved V genes explain less than half of the discrepancy, and the remainder lacks a known reason. The DNA was the basis for D and trimming; V, J and clone size are from that table. This sample gives hundreds of thousands of clones in total; around 86% of them show up just once. The leading ten clones occupy 5% to 7% of the sample.

One collaborating source in Seattle enrolled patients while the patients were actively infected and followed the patients over time throughout the course of disease. The collaborating institutions used their own protocols to collect whole blood in K2EDTA tubes. For TCRbeta analysis, collaborators shipped samples in one of three forms: frozen whole blood, isolated PBMCs, or DNA extracted from either of those sample types. Looking up the germline V gene yields CDR1 MRHNA and CDR2 SNTAGT. Including cysteine and phenylalanine, the CDR3 has 15 amino acids. Only the CDR3 DNA is retained, 45 bases long and in frame from the first base. V gives up 4 bases and J gives up 0 bases, and the segment between their germline ends measures 12 bases. A word on this clone: There is no known antigen for this receptor. No much larger clonotype is one base removed from it; base qualities were not supplied.

The specimen was peripheral blood. This sequence originates from an elderly woman with COVID-19, enrolled during active disease. The chain is assembled from TRBV6-4 and TRBJ1-2, with the D gene too uncertain to name. This receptor carries the CDR3 CASSVPGPANYGYTF. At the DNA level, the sequence is TGTGCCAGCAGTGTTCCTGGGCCGGCTAACTATGGCTACACCTTC.